Each of the 9 T cell receptor beta chains below was sequenced from the same sample in a study of Graves' ophthalmopathy and Graves' hyperthyroidism. RNA transcripts were the template, and TCR beta CDR3 regions were amplified from them. The first-round RT-PCR employed HTBI primers together with the Qiagen OneStep RT-PCR kit. A multiplex PCR was then performed as the second round. TCRdb recomputed calls from the multiplex PCR reads with MiXCR, one row per CDR3 protein. This sample has 500,000 to 800,000 distinct CDR3 sequences, with under 50% found just once. Sequenced input: peripheral blood. The source of these receptors is an adult man with Graves' ophthalmopathy.

V is TRBV19 and J is TRBJ2-7; either TRBD1 or TRBD2 may fit D (5 bases each). Between the trimmed V and J ends, which lost 3 bases and 2 bases, there was a span of 5 bases. The CDR3 runs to 12 residues. The V gene's germline CDR1 is LNHDA and CDR2 SQIVND (reference sequence). CDR3 DNA sequence: TGTGCCAGTAGTATGGGGGCCTACGAGCAGTACTTC. Its translation: CASSMGAYEQYF.

The chain is built from TRBV12-3 or TRBV12-4 and TRBJ2-2; 8 bases agree with TRBD1. The trim removed 4 bases at V and 4 bases at J, leaving 11 bases unmatched. This CDR3 contains 17 residues. CDR3 amino acids: CASSWPILQGGTGELFF. The CDR3 bases are TGTGCCAGCAGTTGGCCAATCTTACAGGGGGGCACCGGGGAGCTGTTTTTT.

This clonotype was found a few times. The CDR3 loop reads CAIWADTQYF. In DNA form, the CDR3 reads TGTGCCATCTGGGCGGATACGCAGTATTTT. The V and J genes are TRBV10-3 and TRBJ2-3; D is ambiguous. The CDR3 runs 10 residues. Germline-derived CDR1 and CDR2 are ENHRY and SYGVKD. The V end was cut by 8 bases, the J end by 6 bases, with 6 bases between.

In its sample, this clonotype was seen many times. The genes are TRBV9 and TRBJ1-2; D is perhaps TRBD1 (5 bases). Germline V CDR1 and CDR2: SGDLS, YYNGEE. Trimming pared 3 bases from V and 8 bases from J, leaving 20 bases between. CDR3 size: 15 residues. The CDR3 sequence: CASSEHYSGAPGYTF. CDR3 DNA: TGTGCCAGCAGCGAACACTACAGCGGGGCACCGGGCTACACCTTC.

In its sample, this clonotype was seen many times. This chain connects TRBV7-9 to TRBJ1-5; D not resolved. The CDR3 length is 14 residues. V lost 3 bases to trimming and J lost 3 bases, with 9 bases between them. Germline loops: CDR1 SEHNR, CDR2 FQNEAQ (reference sequence). CDR3 protein: CASSFQSDNQPQHF. As DNA, the CDR3 is TGTGCCAGCAGCTTCCAATCGGACAATCAGCCCCAGCATTTT.

Ten or more counts support this clonotype. The chain recombines TRBV14 with TRBJ2-5; D remains unclear. CDR3 length equals 13 residues. Germline CDR1 is SGHDN and CDR2 is FVKESK. V shed 2 bases and J shed 2 bases, with 6 bases lying between them. CDR3 sequence reads: CASSQNSQETQYF. CDR3 nucleotide sequence: TGTGCCAGCAGCCAAAACTCACAAGAGACCCAGTACTTC. The complete variable domain, with remaining parts taken from reference TRBV14 and TRBJ2-5, reads EAGVTQFPSHSVIEKGQTVTLRCDPISGHDNLYWYRRVMGKEIKFLLHFVKESKQDESGMPNNRFLAERTGGTYSTLKVQPAELEDSGVYFCASSQNSQETQYFGPGTRLLVL.

The chain employs TRBV7-3 and TRBJ2-3; 11 bases match TRBD1. The V segment lost 5 bases and the J segment 1 base; nucleotides outside the gene matches: 5. This CDR3 region has 16 residues. Germline-derived CDR1 and CDR2 are SGHTA and FQGTGA. CDR3 loop: CASSVPGQGGTDTQYF. As DNA, the CDR3 is TGTGCCAGCAGCGTCCCGGGACAGGGGGGCACAGATACGCAGTATTTT.

The chain links TRBV19 to TRBJ1-5; maybe TRBD1 (5 bases). The germline V gene has CDR1 LNHDA and CDR2 SQIVND (reference sequence). The CDR3 extends over 15 amino acids. Trimming removed 1 base at V and 11 bases at J, with 18 bases between. This CDR3 is CASSIGDRLVEAQHF. Written as DNA, the CDR3 is TGTGCCAGTAGTATAGGGGACCGCTTAGTAGAGGCCCAGCATTTT.

This sequence joins TRBV12-3 or TRBV12-4 and TRBJ1-4; 11 nucleotides align to TRBD1. V dropped 8 bases and J dropped 8; count of bases not matched to a gene: 7. This CDR3 spans 14 amino acids. The CDR3 DNA is TGTGCCAGCGCTGGACAGGGGGCAGGCGAAAAACTGTTTTTT. Protein product: CASAGQGAGEKLFF.